This T cell receptor beta chain was recorded in a study of T cells in Graves' hyperthyroidism and ophthalmopathy. RNA transcripts yielded amplified TCR beta CDR3 regions. The TCR CDR3 first-round RT-PCR relied on the HTBI primer set. TCRdb passed the multiplex PCR reads through MiXCR, listing each CDR3 protein once. The data show about 59,000 distinct CDR3 sequences, approximately 57% seen once. The CDR3 covers 16 residues. J lost 4 bases, V lost 0 bases, and 5 bases had no gene match. In germline, CDR1 is SGHTA, CDR2 FQGNSA. Inclusion characteristics of ophthalmopathy patients comprised a Clinical Activity Score of at least 3, a NOSPECS grade of at least 4, and duration under 3 months. Fresh peripheral blood, more than 9 ml, yielded the PBMCs.

This rearrangement joins TRBV7-2 to TRBJ1-5; 8 bases map to TRBD1. Sequencing was performed on blood. The receptor comes from a woman aged 55-69 years with Graves' ophthalmopathy. DNA of the CDR3: TGTGCCAGCAGCTTAGCGGGCAGGGGGCGTAATCAGCCCCAGCATTTT. Translating gives CASSLAGRGRNQPQHF.